This T cell receptor (beta chain) comes out of a study of blood T cell repertoires in COVID-19 (dated by TCRdb to about 2020). Background on the whole study: Samples from collaborators originated in the United States, Italy and Spain and spanned both the acute and convalescent phases of COVID-19. The material from the prospective study consisted of cDNA or gDNA derived from T cells, B-cell-depleted T cells, or PBMCs. The dataset comprised deeply sampled blood TCRbeta repertoires from subjects exposed to, actively infected with, or recovered from COVID-19. The repertoires were released in a freely available public database intended as a resource for research on the immune response to SARS-CoV-2. Samples were obtained from the ongoing ImmuneRACE study (first 160 participants) and from 1,254 subjects provided by 6 global collaborators. The sample metadata nearly always contained a de-identified subject ID, COVID-19 status, age in years and sex. Where available, HLA class I and class II types were taken from metadata supplied by the sample provider and were not determined by assay-based typing. Overall study results and their limits: How much clinical and demographic metadata was included differed by source and by participant, and the metadata was provided uncurated.

At one collaborating source in Seattle, patients were enrolled during active infection and were followed longitudinally through the course of disease. Each collaborating institution followed its own protocols to collect whole blood in K2EDTA tubes. For TCRbeta analysis, collaborator samples were shipped as frozen whole blood, as isolated PBMCs, or as DNA extracted from either sample type. This clone came up once. No cognate antigen has been identified for it. Base qualities are not recorded, but no much larger clone differs from it by a single base. The immunoSEQ Assay, a bias-controlled multiplex PCR, was used to amplify TCRbeta CDR3 regions from genomic DNA. On the study's bioinformatics: Within the assay, amplification of reference gene primers was used to estimate how many nucleated cells each sample contained. To quantify the absolute abundance of each unique TCRbeta CDR3 rearrangement, sequence reads were collapsed and filtered. For each sample, productive Simpson clonality was calculated as the square root of Simpson's diversity index over productive rearrangements. This is the immuneACCESS table as TCRdb keeps it, with only in-frame sequences that have V and J called. A part of the clones is gone; compared with another copy, unresolved V genes explain less than half, and the rest is unexplained. Clone size and V and J calls were adopted from that table, with D and trimming inferred from the DNA. This sample lists 100,000 to 150,000 clones; more than 80% were detected once. 2.5% to 3.5% of the sample comes from the top ten.

Inclusive of the bounding cysteine and phenylalanine, the CDR3 is 14 residues long. The CDR3 DNA has 42 bases and is translated from base 1. CDR1 and CDR2 (KGHSH, LQKENI) derive from the germline V gene. The germline ends are 7 bases apart after V is trimmed by 1 base and J by 0 bases. The source is a woman over 75 with COVID-19, enrolled during active disease. Sequenced input: peripheral blood. Recombination linked TRBV18 to TRBJ2-7; 5 matching bases give a weak D call of TRBD1. The CDR3 is CASSPQGRSYEQYF. The DNA sequence follows: TGTGCCAGCTCACCACAGGGGCGCTCCTACGAGCAGTACTTC. The CDR3, completed at both ends by the reference TRBV18 and TRBJ2-7 genes, gives the full variable domain NAGVMQNPRHLVRRRGQEARLRCSPMKGHSHVYWYRQLPEEGLKFMVYLQKENIIDESGMPKERFSAEFPKEGPSILRIQQVVRGDSAAYFCASSPQGRSYEQYFGPGTRLTVT.